This TCR beta chain is drawn from a study of monozygotic twins with cystic fibrosis. Clones were read by immunoSEQ multiplex PCR, and TCRdb kept only the in-frame ones, dropping some. The sample comprises approximately 24,000 clones, around 96% of which are singletons, and approximately 2.6% rests with the top ten. In germline, CDR1 is SGHDT, CDR2 YYEEEE. This CDR3 is built from 15 residues. V lost 0 bases and J 0 bases, leaving 9 bases between the germline ends. Input material: blood. The sequence derives from a girl aged 2-15 years with cystic fibrosis. The V gene is TRBV5-6, the J gene TRBJ1-2; D is uncertain. For the CDR3, the DNA is TGTGCCAGCAGCTTGGCGGGGAGACCTAACTATGGCTACACCTTC. This gives the protein CASSLAGRPNYGYTF.